The entry below describes one T cell receptor (beta chain). The sample is drawn from a study of blood T cell repertoires in COVID-19. Study information: The United States, Italy and Spain were the sources of the acute and convalescent COVID-19 samples. PBMCs, B-cell-depleted T cells, or T cells were the source of the cDNA or gDNA that made up the material.

J was trimmed by 5 bases and V by 5 bases; bases with no gene match: 3. The CDR3 length is 13 residues. The germline CDR1 and CDR2 sequences are SGHAT and FQNNGV. In the original analysis: Estimation of nucleated cell counts relied on the amplification of reference gene primers. The repertoire was sequenced with immunoSEQ multiplex PCR; TCRdb's copy has only in-frame clones and lacks some. The V and J calls and clone size come from that table; D and trimming were worked out from the DNA. This table has 90,000 to 150,000 clones, approximately 81% appearing once. This clonotype originated in a woman older than 75 with acute or convalescent COVID-19. The chain recombines TRBV11-2 with TRBJ1-5, with TRBD1 identical over 7 bases. Sequencing was performed on peripheral blood. CDR3 amino acids: CASSRDRDQPQHF. Here the CDR3 DNA reads TGTGCCAGCAGCCGGGACAGAGATCAGCCCCAGCATTTT.